A single sample gave rise to the 25 T cell receptor beta chains below, sequenced in a study of Ad26.COV2.S vaccination and SARS-CoV-2 variants. The method was immunoSEQ multiplex PCR; TCRdb's version includes in-frame clones alone and lacks a portion of them. This table has roughly 460,000 clones, nearly 90% appearing once. The treatment was: some 20 received Ad26.COV2.S at low or high dose, single or two shots; 5 received placebo; per-sample allocation not given. The investigators took samples on day 63 after the first vaccine or placebo injection. Sample: peripheral blood, taken in a trial of Ad26.COV2.S vaccine versus placebo. These TCRs come from a person between 18 and 59 years old who received the Ad26.COV2.S COVID-19 vaccine or a placebo.

The CDR3 nucleotides are TGTGCCAGCAGTTACTCGGGGGCCTGGGAAAAACTGTTTTTT. It is translated as CASSYSGAWEKLFF. The chain recombines TRBV28 with TRBJ1-4, with D perhaps matching TRBD1 (6 bases). Germline V CDR1 and CDR2: MDHEN, SYDVKM. Trimming cost V 4 bases and J 8 bases, with 14 bases left between them. The CDR3 is 14 amino acids.

This rearrangement joins TRBV7-9 to TRBJ1-2; 8 bases line up with TRBD1. CDR1 is SEHNR, CDR2 FQNEAQ, per germline (reference sequence). The CDR3 covers 16 residues. V was clipped by 4 bases and J by 3 bases; unmatched bases: 10. In DNA form, the CDR3 reads TGTGCCAGCAGCTCCCCACAGGACAGGGTCGACTATGGCTACACCTTC. This gives the protein CASSSPQDRVDYGYTF.

The chain carries TRBV6-6 and TRBJ2-7, with TRBD2 matching 10 bases. This CDR3 comprises 14 residues. V dropped 6 bases and J dropped 5; count of bases not matched to a gene: 7. Germline V CDR1 and CDR2: MNHNY, SVGAGI (reference sequence). Written as DNA, the CDR3 is TGTGCCAGCAGGTCTAGCGGGAGCCCGAACGAGCAGTACTTC. Amino acid sequence: CASRSSGSPNEQYF.

This chain connects TRBV9 to TRBJ2-1, with a weak D call TRBD1 (6 bases). The V end was cut by 4 bases, the J end by 3 bases, with 17 bases between. Germline V gene data show CDR1 as SGDLS and CDR2 as YYNGEE. The CDR3 spans 16 residues. The CDR3 DNA is TGTGCCAGCAGCCCATATCAGGGGTTCCACTACAATGAGCAGTTCTTC. This translates into CASSPYQGFHYNEQFF.

The chain carries TRBV27 and TRBJ2-7; TRBD2 aligns across 12 bases. CDR3 size: 15 residues. CDR1 is MNHEY, CDR2 SMNVEV, per germline (reference sequence). With 4 bases clipped from V and 4 bases from J, the junction kept 5 bases outside the gene matches. The CDR3 nucleotides are TGTGCCAGCAGTTCCCCGACTAGCGGGAGATACGAGCAGTACTTC. It translates to CASSSPTSGRYEQYF.

The gene calls are TRBV30 and TRBJ2-2, with 9 bases identical to TRBD1. There are 14 residues in the CDR3. V shed 4 bases and J 8 bases; nucleotides not matched to a gene: 8. The germline gives CDR1 GTSNPN, CDR2 SVGIG (reference sequence). The CDR3 loop reads CAWTRYRGPGELFF. The DNA of the CDR3 is TGTGCCTGGACCAGATACAGGGGGCCTGGGGAGCTGTTTTTT.

The gene calls are TRBV28 and TRBJ1-3, with D uncertain. CDR3 length: 14 amino acids. Germline lookup yields CDR1 MDHEN and CDR2 SYDVKM. Trimming removed 1 base from V and 2 bases from J, with 6 bases in between. This CDR3 reads CASSLSGAGNTIYF. The CDR3 nucleotides read TGTGCCAGCAGTTTATCAGGAGCTGGAAACACCATATATTTT.

The chain has TRBV3-1 (or the pseudogene TRBV3-2) and TRBJ2-1; 9 nucleotides match TRBD1. Trimming took 6 bases from V and 8 from J; bases not matched to a gene: 2. The CDR3 sequence is 12 residues long. Germline lookup yields CDR1 LGHDT and CDR2 YNNKEL (reference sequence). The CDR3 region has the DNA TGTGCCAGCAGGGGACAGGGCGATGAGCAGTTCTTC. It yields the protein CASRGQGDEQFF.

V usage is TRBV11-3 and J usage is TRBJ2-3; D unresolved. The CDR3 extends over 13 amino acids. Germline CDR1 reads SGHNT; CDR2 reads YENEEA. The ends were cut back, 5 bases at V and 2 bases at J, with 8 bases in the middle. CDR3 in amino acids: CASSHPPTDTQYF. For the CDR3, the DNA is TGTGCCAGCAGCCACCCGCCCACAGATACGCAGTATTTT.

V is TRBV28 and J is TRBJ1-2; TRBD1 might be the D (6 bases). Germline V CDR1 and CDR2: MDHEN, SYDVKM. V lost 5 bases and J 5 bases, leaving 15 bases between the germline ends. This CDR3 region has 14 residues. CDR3 DNA sequence: TGTGCCAGCAGTAGGCAGGGGACTAGTTATGGCTACACCTTC. Residues: CASSRQGTSYGYTF.

J is TRBJ1-2 and V is TRBV11-1; 10 nucleotides agree with TRBD1. Germline V gene lookup returns CDR1 SGHAT and CDR2 FQDESV (reference sequence). The CDR3 sequence is 16 residues long. Germline trimming cut 5 bases from V and 3 bases from J; bases unmatched to any gene: 9. The CDR3 protein is CASSPNYGQGDYGYTF. CDR3 DNA sequence: TGTGCCAGCAGCCCCAACTACGGACAGGGGGACTATGGCTACACCTTC.

This chain uses TRBV27 with TRBJ1-6; D gene uncertain. The V gene lost 4 bases and the J gene lost 14 bases, with 18 bases spanning the gap. The germline CDR1 and CDR2 sequences are MNHEY and SMNVEV (reference sequence). The CDR3 loop spans 14 amino acids. The CDR3 sequence: CASSYTPSGVALHF. The CDR3 DNA is TGTGCCAGCAGTTATACCCCGTCTGGGGTGGCCCTCCACTTT.

The genes are TRBV5-5 and TRBJ1-5; no clear D gene. Trimming removed 4 bases at V and 0 bases at J, with 17 bases between. This CDR3 region has 17 residues. Germline V gives CDR1 SGHKS, CDR2 YYEKEE (reference sequence). Here the CDR3 DNA reads TGTGCCAGCAGCCGTTTTCAGTTGAGAGATAGCAATCAGCCCCAGCATTTT. Residues: CASSRFQLRDSNQPQHF.

The table lists this clone with a count of one. The chain recombines TRBV18 with TRBJ1-1; 9 bases fit TRBD1. Germline V lookup: CDR1 KGHSH, CDR2 LQKENI. The V and J ends lost 6 bases and 7 bases, in that order; junction bases with no gene match: 6. The CDR3 consists of 13 residues. This chain's CDR3 is CASSPRQGDEAFF. CDR3 bases: TGTGCCAGCTCGCCTAGACAGGGGGATGAAGCTTTCTTT. Full variable domain (rest looked up from reference TRBV18 and TRBJ1-1): NAGVMQNPRHLVRRRGQEARLRCSPMKGHSHVYWYRQLPEEGLKFMVYLQKENIIDESGMPKERFSAEFPKEGPSILRIQQVVRGDSAAYFCASSPRQGDEAFFGQGTRLTVV.

This clone has a handful of counts. This rearrangement joins TRBV9 to TRBJ1-2, with 8 nucleotides matching TRBD1. From germline, CDR1 is SGDLS and CDR2 YYNGEE. Trimming removed 4 bases from V and 5 bases from J; junction bases left unmatched: 4. This CDR3 comprises 13 residues. This chain's CDR3 is CASSQQGGYGYTF. CDR3 nucleotides: TGTGCCAGCAGCCAACAGGGGGGGTATGGCTACACCTTC.

The chain uses TRBV5-4 and TRBJ2-1; D might be TRBD2 (5 bases). The CDR3 has 17 residues. V lost 0 bases to trimming and J lost 3 bases, with 16 bases between them. The V gene's germline CDR1 is SGHNT and CDR2 YYREEE (reference sequence). The chain's CDR3 is CASSLGVGATIYNEQFF. CDR3 sequence (DNA): TGTGCCAGCAGCTTGGGGGTTGGAGCGACTATCTACAATGAGCAGTTCTTC.

This sequence joins TRBV5-1 and TRBJ2-5; tentatively, D is TRBD2 (6 bases). There are 16 residues in the CDR3. Germline V gene sequence: CDR1 SGHRS, CDR2 YFSETQ. Trimming pared 1 base from V and 4 bases from J, leaving 17 bases between. The CDR3 sequence: CASSLLLALGVETQYF. CDR3 in DNA: TGCGCCAGCAGCTTGTTACTAGCATTAGGGGTAGAGACCCAGTACTTC.

The chain couples TRBV29-1 to TRBJ2-6; D perhaps matches TRBD1 (6 bases). The CDR3 sequence is 14 residues long. The V end lost 5 bases, the J end lost 2 bases, and 10 bases lay between the germline ends. Per germline, CDR1 SQVTM and CDR2 ANQGSEA. CDR3 sequence (DNA): TGCAGCGTTTTAGCAGGGGCTGGGGCCAACGTCCTGACTTTC. It encodes CSVLAGAGANVLTF.

The chain joins TRBV27 to TRBJ2-1, with 11 bases that match TRBD2. With 2 bases clipped from V and 9 bases from J, the junction kept 6 bases outside the gene matches. Germline V gene data show CDR1 as MNHEY and CDR2 as SMNVEV (reference sequence). The CDR3 spans 15 residues. CDR3 nucleotide sequence: TGTGCCAGCAGTTTAGTAGCGGGAGGGCCGGGTGAGCAGTTCTTC. Its protein is CASSLVAGGPGEQFF.

The chain joins TRBV4-2 to TRBJ1-1; D is unresolved. Between the trimmed V and J ends, which lost 1 base and 4 bases, there was a span of 13 bases. The CDR3 runs to 15 residues. Germline CDR1 reads LGHNA; CDR2 reads YNFKEQ. DNA of the CDR3: TGTGCCAGCAGCCAAGGGAGGGAAGAGGCCACTGAAGCTTTCTTT. Its protein is CASSQGREEATEAFF.

This CDR3 reads CASSLNAGGQPQHF. The CDR3, as DNA: TGTGCCAGCAGTTTAAACGCAGGGGGTCAGCCCCAGCATTTT. The chain combines TRBV6-5 with TRBJ1-5; 7 bases align to TRBD1. Per germline, CDR1 MNHEY and CDR2 SVGAGI. This CDR3 contains 14 residues. J gave up 6 bases and V 4 bases, and 6 bases lay outside the gene matches.

The J gene is TRBJ2-3, the V gene TRBV9; D may be TRBD1 or TRBD2 (5 bases each). CDR3 length: 17 amino acids. CDR1 is SGDLS and CDR2 is YYNGEE in the germline V gene. V gave up 0 bases and J gave up 4 bases, with 18 bases separating them. CDR3 sequence (DNA): TGTGCCAGCAGCGTAGGCCCTAATGGGGGTGGGGCAGATACGCAGTATTTT. It yields the protein CASSVGPNGGGADTQYF. The full variable domain, in which reference TRBV9 and TRBJ2-3 provide the parts outside the CDR3, is DSGVTQTPKHLITATGQRVTLRCSPRSGDLSVYWYQQSLDQGLQFLIQYYNGEERAKGNILERFSAQQFPDLHSELNLSSLELGDSALYFCASSVGPNGGGADTQYFGPGTRLTVL.

This sequence joins TRBV4-3 and TRBJ1-1; D may be TRBD1 (6 bases). Per germline, CDR1 LGHNA and CDR2 YSLEER. V lost 4 bases and J 5 bases, leaving 14 bases between the germline ends. CDR3 length: 14 amino acids. The CDR3 region is CASSPERGGTEAFF. In DNA, the CDR3 is TGCGCCAGCAGCCCCGAAAGAGGGGGAACTGAAGCTTTCTTT.

The gene calls are TRBV28 and TRBJ1-5; 7 nucleotides agree with TRBD1. CDR1 is MDHEN and CDR2 is SYDVKM in the germline V gene. CDR3 size: 14 residues. The V and J ends lost 7 bases and 3 bases, in that order; junction bases with no gene match: 6. This CDR3 reads CASTSDRINQPQHF. The DNA for the CDR3 is TGTGCCAGCACCTCGGACAGGATCAATCAGCCCCAGCATTTT.

V and J are TRBV7-3 and TRBJ2-1; 10 bases agree with TRBD1. Trimming took 3 bases from V and 5 from J; bases not matched to a gene: 4. This CDR3 has 15 amino acids. Germline CDR1 SGHTA, CDR2 FQGTGA. The chain's CDR3 is CASSLGQGINNEQFF. CDR3 DNA: TGTGCCAGCAGCTTGGGACAGGGGATCAACAATGAGCAGTTCTTC.